The 17 T cell receptor beta chains given below trace back to one sample, sequenced in a study of blood T cell repertoires in COVID-19 (TCRdb year 2020). Preparation of the library involved the immunoSEQ multiplex PCR assay. The clones in this table, taken by TCRdb from immuneACCESS, are in-frame only. Not every clone is retained; where verified, under half of the shortfall comes from an unresolved V gene, and the cause of the rest is unknown. This sample lists under 200,000 clones; about 85% were detected once. Roughly 9.8% of the sample is in the top ten clones. Input material: peripheral blood. Receptor source: a woman of 80 years or more with acute or convalescent COVID-19.

The rearrangement joins TRBV29-1 to TRBJ1-1, with a possible D match to TRBD1 (5 bases). V was shortened by 6 bases and J by 0 bases, with 11 bases between the two germline ends. In germline, CDR1 is SQVTM, CDR2 ANQGSEA. The CDR3 covers 13 residues. In DNA, the CDR3 is TGCAGCGTCGTGGACACCATGAACACTGAAGCTTTCTTT. Its protein product is CSVVDTMNTEAFF.

V and J are TRBV3-1 (or the pseudogene TRBV3-2) and TRBJ2-2; D possibly corresponds to TRBD2 (5 bases). The CDR3 has 16 amino acids. Trimming took 3 bases from V and 0 from J, leaving 11 bases between them. Germline lookup yields CDR1 LGHDT and CDR2 YNNKEL (reference sequence). The chain's CDR3 is CASSQISVSNTGELFF. In nucleotides, the CDR3 is TGTGCCAGCAGCCAGATTAGCGTATCGAACACCGGGGAGCTGTTTTTT.

The rearrangement uses TRBV21-1 and TRBJ2-1; TRBD1, the table's D call, was not compared with the DNA. TRBV21-1 is a pseudogene locus. CDR3 size: 14 residues. CDR3 sequence (DNA): TGTGCCAGCAGCAAACAGGGGGTCTACAATGAGCAGTTCTTC. Residues: CASSKQGVYNEQFF.

The chain combines TRBV15 with TRBJ2-1; TRBD1 aligns across 8 bases. V shed 5 bases, J shed 10 bases, and the junction held 13 bases outside the gene matches. The length of the CDR3 is 15 residues. CDR1 and CDR2 from the germline V gene are LNHNV and YYDKDF (reference sequence). The CDR3 DNA reads as TGTGCCACCAGCTCGTCCGGTGGACAGGGACAGGAGCAGTTCTTC. This encodes CATSSSGGQGQEQFF.

This clone turned up a few times. V usage is TRBV19 and J usage is TRBJ1-2; D possibly corresponds to TRBD1 (6 bases). Germline loops: CDR1 LNHDA, CDR2 SQIVND (reference sequence). The CDR3 sequence is 14 residues long. Trimming removed 6 bases from V and 0 bases from J, with 11 bases in between. The CDR3 loop reads CASRRTATNYGYTF. The CDR3 region has the DNA TGTGCCAGTAGGAGGACAGCTACTAACTATGGCTACACCTTC.

This sequence joins TRBV27 and TRBJ1-5; tentatively, D is TRBD1 (5 bases). V lost 4 bases to trimming and J lost 3 bases, with 16 bases between them. This CDR3 has 16 residues. Germline CDR1 MNHEY, CDR2 SMNVEV (reference sequence). The CDR3: CASSSMGGLPNQPQHF. As DNA, the CDR3 is TGTGCCAGCAGTTCGATGGGGGGTCTCCCCAATCAGCCCCAGCATTTT.

This CDR3 is CASSVATGSNYGYTF. DNA for the CDR3: TGTGCCAGCAGCGTAGCGACAGGGTCTAACTATGGCTACACCTTC. The chain joins TRBV9 to TRBJ1-2, with 7 bases matching TRBD1. The CDR3 consists of 15 residues. The ends lost 0 bases at V and 0 bases at J; junction bases unmatched: 2. CDR1 SGDLS and CDR2 YYNGEE come from the germline V gene.

The chain recombines TRBV19 with TRBJ1-6; 7 bases line up with TRBD1. CDR1 LNHDA and CDR2 SQIVND come from the germline V gene (reference sequence). With 4 bases clipped from V and 5 bases from J, the junction kept 2 bases outside the gene matches. This CDR3 contains 14 residues. Here the CDR3 reads CASSTDRDNSPLHF. DNA for the CDR3: TGTGCCAGTAGTACCGACAGGGATAATTCACCCCTCCACTTT.

Written as DNA, the CDR3 is TGTGCCAGCAGTGAAGTCGGCGGGGGTTCCTACGAGCAGTACTTC. This codes for CASSEVGGGSYEQYF. V gene TRBV2 combines with J gene TRBJ2-7, with 7 bases fitting TRBD2. V was clipped by 1 base and J by 1 base; unmatched bases: 4. Germline CDR1 and CDR2: SNHLY and FYNNEI. The CDR3 length is 15 residues.

This rearrangement joins TRBV7-2 to TRBJ1-3, with D perhaps matching TRBD1 (5 bases). Per the germline V gene, CDR1 is SGHTA and CDR2 is FQGNSA. The length of the CDR3 is 16 residues. Trimming removed 5 bases from V and 4 bases from J, with 18 bases in between. CDR3 in DNA: TGTGCCAGCAGCATCAACCGGGGGGGATCAGGAAACACCATATATTTT. It is translated as CASSINRGGSGNTIYF.

This chain joins TRBV9 and TRBJ1-5; 8 bases match TRBD1. Germline V gene sequence: CDR1 SGDLS, CDR2 YYNGEE. CDR3 length: 14 amino acids. V dropped 4 bases and J dropped 7; count of bases not matched to a gene: 7. Written as DNA, the CDR3 is TGTGCCAGCAGCCCAGGGGGCCGGGCCCAGCCCCAGCATTTT. It codes for CASSPGGRAQPQHF.

CDR3 DNA: TGTGCCAGCAGTTACGGTCGGACTAGCGGGACCGACGAGCAGTACTTC. It codes for CASSYGRTSGTDEQYF. The V gene is TRBV6-5, the J gene TRBJ2-7; TRBD2 matches 12 bases. Losses at the gene ends were 2 bases for V and 5 bases for J; bases not matched to a gene: 7. Germline lookup yields CDR1 MNHEY and CDR2 SVGAGI. The CDR3 has 16 residues.

This clone occurred a few times. The rearrangement uses TRBV2 and TRBJ2-1, with D possibly TRBD1 on 6 matching bases. The CDR3 covers 13 residues. Trimming stripped 6 bases from V and 9 bases from J, with 15 bases between. Germline V CDR1 and CDR2: SNHLY, FYNNEI. The CDR3 is CASRLQGTGEQFF. The CDR3 DNA sequence: TGTGCCAGCAGATTACAGGGCACGGGTGAGCAGTTCTTC.

This chain uses TRBV5-1 with TRBJ2-3; possible D gene TRBD2, 6 bases. The V end was cut by 4 bases, the J end by 0 bases, with 18 bases between. The CDR3 totals 17 residues. Germline V gives CDR1 SGHRS, CDR2 YFSETQ. The CDR3 DNA follows: TGCGCCAGCAGCCCGGCGGGACGACGAATGAGCACAGATACGCAGTATTTT. Encoded protein: CASSPAGRRMSTDTQYF.

The J gene is TRBJ1-2, the V gene TRBV10-3; 11 bases are a match to TRBD1. V shed 6 bases and J 7 bases; nucleotides not matched to a gene: 4. Per germline, CDR1 ENHRY and CDR2 SYGVKD. This CDR3 contains 13 residues. CDR3 DNA: TGTGCCATCAGGAACGGGACAGGGGGTGGCTACACCTTC. Translated: CAIRNGTGGGYTF.

The rearrangement uses TRBV6-6 and TRBJ2-1; 9 nucleotides agree with TRBD1. This CDR3 has 17 amino acids. V was pared by 5 bases and J by 6 bases, with 14 bases of the junction left unmatched. Germline-derived CDR1 and CDR2 are MNHNY and SVGAGI (reference sequence). CDR3 residues: CASSPIQGAYGGNEQFF. The CDR3 DNA is TGTGCCAGCAGTCCTATACAGGGGGCCTATGGGGGCAATGAGCAGTTCTTC.

The chain is built from TRBV5-6 and TRBJ1-2; D unclear. Germline-derived CDR1 and CDR2 are SGHDT and YYEEEE. The V end lost 6 bases, the J end lost 2 bases, and 11 bases lay between the germline ends. CDR3 size: 13 residues. CDR3 amino acids: CASTRAGNYGYTF. CDR3 coding DNA: TGTGCCAGCACCCGGGCGGGCAACTATGGCTACACCTTC.